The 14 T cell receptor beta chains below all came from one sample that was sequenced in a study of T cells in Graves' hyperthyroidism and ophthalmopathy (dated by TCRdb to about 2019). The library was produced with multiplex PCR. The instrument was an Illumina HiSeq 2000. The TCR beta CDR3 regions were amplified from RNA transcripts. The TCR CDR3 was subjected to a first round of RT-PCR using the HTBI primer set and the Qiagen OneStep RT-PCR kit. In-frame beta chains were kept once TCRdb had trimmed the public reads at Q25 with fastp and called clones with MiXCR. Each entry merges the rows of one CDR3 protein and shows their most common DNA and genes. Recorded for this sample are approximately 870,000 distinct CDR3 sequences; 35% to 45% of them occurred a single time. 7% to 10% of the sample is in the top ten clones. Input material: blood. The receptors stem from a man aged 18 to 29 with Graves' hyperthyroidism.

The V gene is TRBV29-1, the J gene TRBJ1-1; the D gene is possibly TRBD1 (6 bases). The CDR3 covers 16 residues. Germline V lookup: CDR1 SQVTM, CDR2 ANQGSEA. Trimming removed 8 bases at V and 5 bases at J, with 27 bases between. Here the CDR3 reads CSSTARVGGASTEAFF. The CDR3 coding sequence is TGCAGCTCCACCGCCCGGGTTGGGGGGGCGAGTACTGAAGCTTTCTTT.

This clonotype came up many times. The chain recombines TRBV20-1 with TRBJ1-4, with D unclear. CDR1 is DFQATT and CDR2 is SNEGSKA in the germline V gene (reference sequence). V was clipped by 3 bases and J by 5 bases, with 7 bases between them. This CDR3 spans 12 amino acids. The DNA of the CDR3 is TGCAGTGCTAGTTCCGAGAATGAAAAACTGTTTTTT. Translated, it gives CSASSENEKLFF.

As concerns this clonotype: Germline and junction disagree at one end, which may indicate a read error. CDR3 nucleotide sequence: TGTGCCAGCAGCTTGGAACAGGGAGTAGTACTCTTT. Translating it yields CASSLEQGVVLF. The chain has TRBV7-9 and TRBJ1-1; D is possibly TRBD1 (6 bases). Germline CDR1 and CDR2: SEHNR and FQNEAQ (reference sequence). The CDR3 covers 12 residues.

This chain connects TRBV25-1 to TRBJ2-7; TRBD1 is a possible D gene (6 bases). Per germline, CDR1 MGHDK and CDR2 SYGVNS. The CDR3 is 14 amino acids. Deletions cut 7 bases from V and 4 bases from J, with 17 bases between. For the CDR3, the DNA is TGTGCCAGCACCTCATGGGGGCGACGGTACGAGCAGTACTTC. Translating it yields CASTSWGRRYEQYF.

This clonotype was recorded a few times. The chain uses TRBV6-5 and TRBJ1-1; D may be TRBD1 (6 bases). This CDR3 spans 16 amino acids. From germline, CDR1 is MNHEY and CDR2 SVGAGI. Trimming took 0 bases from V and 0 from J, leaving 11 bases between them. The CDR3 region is CASSYSRGAMNTEAFF. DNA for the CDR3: TGTGCCAGCAGTTACTCAAGGGGGGCCATGAACACTGAAGCTTTCTTT.

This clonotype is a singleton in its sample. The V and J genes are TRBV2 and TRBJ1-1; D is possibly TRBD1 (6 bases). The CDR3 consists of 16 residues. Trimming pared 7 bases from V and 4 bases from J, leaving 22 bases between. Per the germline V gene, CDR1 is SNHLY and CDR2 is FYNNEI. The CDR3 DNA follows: TGTGCCAGCACCACCTTCCCTGGGCGGGGGGCCACTGAAGCTTTCTTT. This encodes CASTTFPGRGATEAFF.

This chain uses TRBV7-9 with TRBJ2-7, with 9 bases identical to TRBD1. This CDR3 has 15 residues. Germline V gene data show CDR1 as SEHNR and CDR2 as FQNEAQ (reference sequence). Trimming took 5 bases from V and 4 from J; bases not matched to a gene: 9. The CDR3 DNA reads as TGTGCCAGCAGCCTCGGACAGGGGTTGATTTACGAGCAGTACTTC. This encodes CASSLGQGLIYEQYF.

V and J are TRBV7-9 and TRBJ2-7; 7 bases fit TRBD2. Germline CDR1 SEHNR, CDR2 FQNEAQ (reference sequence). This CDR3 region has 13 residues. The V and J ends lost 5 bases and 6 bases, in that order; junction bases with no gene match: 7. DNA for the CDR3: TGTGCCAGCAGCGATTCGGGGAGGGTCGAGCAGTACTTC. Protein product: CASSDSGRVEQYF.

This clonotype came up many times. The CDR3 spells CASSTRDRGRETQYF. CDR3 nucleotides: TGTGCCAGCAGCACCCGGGACAGGGGTCGAGAGACCCAGTACTTC. This chain connects TRBV9 to TRBJ2-5, with TRBD1 matching 10 bases. This CDR3 contains 15 residues. CDR1 and CDR2 from the germline V gene are SGDLS and YYNGEE. V gave up 4 bases and J gave up 4 bases; unmatched junction bases: 7.

CDR3 sequence: CSARELREGELFF. The DNA of the CDR3 is TGCAGTGCTAGAGAATTGCGGGAGGGGGAGCTGTTTTTT. The gene calls are TRBV20-1 and TRBJ2-2; 7 nucleotides match TRBD2. The CDR3 totals 13 residues. The J segment lost 8 bases and the V segment lost 0 bases, leaving 3 bases of the junction unmatched. The germline V gene has CDR1 DFQATT and CDR2 SNEGSKA (reference sequence).

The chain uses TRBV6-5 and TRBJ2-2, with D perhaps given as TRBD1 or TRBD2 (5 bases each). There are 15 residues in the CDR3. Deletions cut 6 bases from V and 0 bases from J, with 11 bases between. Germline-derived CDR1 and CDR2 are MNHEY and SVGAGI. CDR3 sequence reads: CASSVGPPNTGELFF. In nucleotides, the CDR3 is TGTGCCAGCAGCGTGGGACCCCCGAACACCGGGGAGCTGTTTTTT.

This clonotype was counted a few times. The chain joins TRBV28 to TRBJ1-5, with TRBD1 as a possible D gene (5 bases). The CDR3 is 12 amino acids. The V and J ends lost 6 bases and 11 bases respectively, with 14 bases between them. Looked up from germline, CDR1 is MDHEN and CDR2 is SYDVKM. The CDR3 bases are TGTGCCAGCAGCCGGGCCTCAGGGACCCAGCATTTT. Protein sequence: CASSRASGTQHF.

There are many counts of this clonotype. The CDR3 region is CASSPTPGQPQHF. In nucleotides, the CDR3 is TGTGCCAGCAGCCCAACGCCCGGGCAGCCCCAGCATTTT. The genes are TRBV7-6 and TRBJ1-5; D is undetermined. Germline CDR1 is SGHVS and CDR2 is FNYEAQ. CDR3 size: 13 residues. Trimming removed 5 bases from V and 7 bases from J, with 12 bases in between. The whole variable domain, filled in from reference TRBV7-6 and TRBJ1-5, reads GAGVSQSPRYKVTKRGQDVALRCDPISGHVSLYWYRQALGQGPEFLTYFNYEAQQDKSGLPNDRFSAERPEGSISTLTIQRTEQRDSAMYRCASSPTPGQPQHFGDGTRLSIL.

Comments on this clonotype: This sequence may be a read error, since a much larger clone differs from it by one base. Here the CDR3 reads CASSEQSAGGTQYF. The CDR3, as DNA: TGTGCCAGCAGTGAACAGTCGGCTGGAGGGACCCAGTACTTC. The chain couples TRBV2 to TRBJ2-5, with D maybe TRBD2 (5 bases). Germline V gene sequence: CDR1 SNHLY, CDR2 FYNNEI. Trimming took off 2 bases at V and 7 bases at J, with 14 bases between the two ends. This CDR3 contains 14 residues.